Given below is one TCR beta chain in context. What it recognizes is unknown. The sample is drawn from a study of T cell responses to AZD1222 COVID-19 vaccine. Looking at the study overall: Second-dose intervals near 4 or 12 weeks were combined. Study findings and constraints: Vaccination with two AZD1222 doses was followed by a rise in Spike-specific TCR breadth and depth. Clonal diversity may have been underestimated, and the donors were mostly white British, with more females than males. CD4 TCRs linked to vaccination spanned spike, dominating at 160-218 and 743-854.

Some clones are missing from TCRdb's copy, which holds only in-frame ones; the method was immunoSEQ multiplex PCR. This sample has approximately 190,000 clones, with approximately 92% found just once. This CDR3 contains 14 residues. The V end was cut by 5 bases, the J end by 0 bases, with 9 bases between. CDR1 and CDR2 (germline): WNHNN, SYGVQD (reference sequence). The chain has TRBV10-1 and TRBJ2-3; either TRBD1 or TRBD2 may supply D (5 bases each). The clonotype originates from an adult in good health. Sequencing was performed on peripheral blood, taken on day 0 of AZD1222 vaccination. The CDR3 sequence is CASSPGPSTDTQYF. The CDR3 nucleotides are TGCGCCAGCAGTCCGGGGCCAAGCACAGATACGCAGTATTTT.